Below, 12 T cell receptor beta chains from the same sample are listed, as sequenced in a study of blood T cell repertoires in COVID-19. Assay: immunoSEQ multiplex PCR; the TCRdb copy retains only in-frame clones and omits some. This table has about 440,000 clones, about 90% appearing once. The sequenced sample consisted of PBMCs or T cells enriched from blood (not recorded which). Source of these receptors: a woman aged 18-29 years with acute COVID-19.

Here the CDR3 reads CASSQTDGNSPLHF. The DNA for the CDR3 is TGCGCCAGCAGCCAGACCGACGGGAATTCACCCCTCCACTTT. The rearrangement joins TRBV5-1 to TRBJ1-6; no definite D call. This CDR3 is 14 amino acids long. V lost 4 bases to trimming and J lost 7 bases, with 12 bases between them. Germline V gene lookup returns CDR1 SGHRS and CDR2 YFSETQ.

The V call is TRBV12-3 or TRBV12-4, the J call TRBJ1-1; 8 bases are a match to TRBD1. With 5 bases clipped from V and 6 bases from J, the junction kept 5 bases outside the gene matches. CDR3 length: 13 residues. The CDR3 here is CASSLGQEAEAFF. DNA for the CDR3: TGTGCCAGCAGTCTGGGACAGGAGGCTGAAGCTTTCTTT.

The chain recombines TRBV27 with TRBJ1-2; possibly TRBD1 for D (6 bases). The germline V gene has CDR1 MNHEY and CDR2 SMNVEV (reference sequence). This CDR3 spans 13 amino acids. Trimming removed 2 bases from V and 6 bases from J, with 10 bases in between. This CDR3 reads CASSLTGLDGYTF. Written as DNA, the CDR3 is TGTGCCAGCAGTTTAACAGGGCTCGATGGCTACACCTTC.

The chain has TRBV5-6 and TRBJ1-2, with 7 bases identical to TRBD1. The germline V gene has CDR1 SGHDT and CDR2 YYEEEE. The CDR3 is made up of 15 amino acids. V shed 2 bases and J 7 bases; nucleotides not matched to a gene: 11. As DNA, the CDR3 is TGTGCCAGCAGCTTTCAAGGGGGCGCCCCGGCTGGCTACACCTTC. This encodes CASSFQGGAPAGYTF.

The chain carries TRBV24-1 and TRBJ1-1; 7 bases are a match to TRBD1. V shed 5 bases and J 8 bases; nucleotides not matched to a gene: 10. From germline, CDR1 is KGHDR and CDR2 SFDVKD. The CDR3 spans 14 residues. This CDR3 reads CATSGQGGLSEAFF. The CDR3, as DNA: TGTGCCACCAGTGGACAGGGAGGTTTATCCGAAGCTTTCTTT.

The rearrangement joins TRBV11-2 to TRBJ2-7; a weak D match, TRBD1 (6 bases). V was trimmed by 6 bases and J by 4 bases, leaving 13 bases between them. The V gene's germline CDR1 is SGHAT and CDR2 FQNNGV. The CDR3 has 13 amino acids. Written as DNA, the CDR3 is TGTGCCAGCAGACAGACGGGACATTACGAGCAGTACTTC. This sequence encodes CASRQTGHYEQYF.

The chain is built from TRBV3-1 (or the pseudogene TRBV3-2) and TRBJ1-2, with TRBD1 matching over 10 bases. The J segment lost 5 bases and the V segment lost 2 bases, leaving 5 bases of the junction unmatched. The CDR3 extends over 15 amino acids. The germline V gene encodes CDR1 LGHDT and CDR2 YNNKEL (reference sequence). Here the CDR3 DNA reads TGTGCCAGCAGCCAAAGGGACAGGGGAAGGTATGGCTACACCTTC. Its protein is CASSQRDRGRYGYTF.

About this clone itself: Other DNA sequences in this sample translate to the same CDR3. The DNA for the CDR3 is TGTGCCAGCAGCCAGAACAGCCAAGAGACCCAGTACTTC. Translation gives CASSQNSQETQYF. This chain connects TRBV3-1 (or the pseudogene TRBV3-2) to TRBJ2-5; D is unresolved. Germline values: CDR1 LGHDT, CDR2 YNNKEL (reference sequence). Trimming pared 3 bases from V and 1 base from J, leaving 6 bases between. This CDR3 contains 13 residues.

This chain uses TRBV18 with TRBJ2-5; 7 bases fit TRBD1. The length of the CDR3 is 15 residues. Germline-derived CDR1 and CDR2 are KGHSH and LQKENI. J lost 4 bases, V lost 3 bases, and 8 bases had no gene match. The CDR3 loop reads CASSPRQGVRETQYF. In nucleotides, the CDR3 is TGTGCCAGCTCACCTCGGCAGGGGGTACGAGAGACCCAGTACTTC.

The chain is built from TRBV19 and TRBJ1-1; D call uncertain. The CDR3 contains 14 residues. Per germline, CDR1 LNHDA and CDR2 SQIVND (reference sequence). V lost 3 bases to trimming and J lost 0 bases, with 8 bases between them. CDR3 bases: TGTGCCAGTAGTATCTTAACGGTGAACACTGAAGCTTTCTTT. This sequence encodes CASSILTVNTEAFF.

The chain combines TRBV9 with TRBJ1-6, with a possible D match to TRBD1 (5 bases). Trimming removed 2 bases from V and 9 bases from J, with 9 bases in between. Germline CDR1 SGDLS, CDR2 YYNGEE. The CDR3 is made up of 13 amino acids. The CDR3, as DNA: TGTGCCAGCAGCGTCTCGGGGGGTTCACCCCTCCACTTT. This translates into CASSVSGGSPLHF.

This rearrangement joins TRBV10-3 to TRBJ2-5, with 11 bases identical to TRBD2. Losses at the gene ends were 10 bases for V and 5 bases for J; bases not matched to a gene: 21. Per the germline V gene, CDR1 is ENHRY and CDR2 is SYGVKD. The CDR3 consists of 18 residues. The CDR3, as DNA: TGTGCCACCCGTGAAACCCCGGGACTAGCGGCGCTCCGGGAGACCCAGTACTTC. Residues: CATRETPGLAALRETQYF.